Listed here are 32 T cell receptor beta chains from one sample, sequenced in a study of T cells in Graves' hyperthyroidism and ophthalmopathy. The CDR3 regions of TCR beta were amplified from RNA transcripts. When the TCR CDR3 underwent first-round RT-PCR, the HTBI primer set was used. TCRdb re-called the multiplex PCR reads through MiXCR, storing one row per CDR3 protein. The table includes around 620,000 distinct CDR3 sequences, 12% to 15% detected once. The sample comprised blood. These receptors all come from a woman younger than 35 with Graves' ophthalmopathy.

The table lists this clonotype with many counts. The chain uses TRBV20-1 and TRBJ1-5, with TRBD1 matching over 8 bases. CDR1 and CDR2 (germline): DFQATT, SNEGSKA (reference sequence). V dropped 1 base and J dropped 7; count of bases not matched to a gene: 9. The CDR3 has 15 residues. CDR3 region: CSARGLDRAQQPQHF. Here the CDR3 DNA reads TGCAGTGCTAGAGGGCTGGACAGGGCGCAGCAGCCCCAGCATTTT.

This clonotype was found a few times. The chain employs TRBV6-1 and TRBJ2-1, with TRBD2 matching over 13 bases. The germline CDR1 and CDR2 sequences are MNHNS and SASEGT. Trimming at V came to 5 bases and at J to 9 bases, leaving 7 bases not matched to a gene. CDR3 length equals 15 residues. CDR3 in amino acids: CASSRGLAGAGEQFF. The CDR3 coding sequence is TGTGCCAGCAGTCGTGGACTAGCGGGAGCGGGTGAGCAGTTCTTC.

This clonotype was detected ten times or more. J is TRBJ1-2 and V is TRBV28; a possible D gene is TRBD1 (6 bases). V was pared by 3 bases and J by 6 bases, with 14 bases between. This CDR3 is 14 amino acids long. Germline lookup yields CDR1 MDHEN and CDR2 SYDVKM. The CDR3 DNA reads TGTGCCAGCAGTTTCCACAGGGAGAAGGATGGCTACACCTTC. Its protein product is CASSFHREKDGYTF.

This clonotype was recorded a few times. The chain has TRBV9 and TRBJ2-3, with TRBD1 matching 9 bases. Germline trimming cut 4 bases from V and 4 bases from J; bases unmatched to any gene: 7. The germline gives CDR1 SGDLS, CDR2 YYNGEE. The CDR3 runs to 15 residues. The CDR3: CASSPRDREADTQYF. The CDR3 coding sequence is TGTGCCAGCAGCCCGCGGGACAGGGAGGCAGATACGCAGTATTTT.

This chain uses TRBV4-3 with TRBJ1-1; 8 bases fit TRBD1. Losses at the gene ends were 3 bases for V and 2 bases for J; bases not matched to a gene: 8. From germline, CDR1 is LGHNA and CDR2 YSLEER. The CDR3 extends over 16 amino acids. The CDR3 protein is CASSHLTGGGNTEAFF. CDR3 nucleotide sequence: TGCGCCAGCAGCCATTTAACAGGGGGGGGAAACACTGAAGCTTTCTTT.

A remark on this clonotype: A clone one base away is much larger, so this may be a read error. This chain uses TRBV18 with TRBJ1-1, with D unresolved. Deletions cut 3 bases from V and 3 bases from J, with 14 bases between. The CDR3 sequence is 15 residues long. CDR1 is KGHSH and CDR2 is LQKENI in the germline V gene. CDR3 sequence: CASSPALVGHTEAFF. Here the CDR3 DNA reads TGTGCCAGCTCACCTGCGCTTGTGGGCCACACTGAAGCTTTCTTT.

At least ten counts were recorded for this clonotype. This chain's CDR3 is CASSFIQGNTEAFF. The CDR3 bases are TGTGCCAGCAGCTTCATCCAGGGGAACACTGAAGCTTTCTTT. The rearrangement joins TRBV7-9 to TRBJ1-1; tentative D call: TRBD1 (5 bases). Germline values: CDR1 SEHNR, CDR2 FQNEAQ (reference sequence). This CDR3 region has 14 residues. V dropped 3 bases and J dropped 1 base, with 9 bases sitting between them. The variable domain in full, with the rest retrieved from reference TRBV7-9 and TRBJ1-1, is DTGVSQNPRHKITKRGQNVTFRCDPISEHNRLYWYRQTLGQGPEFLTYFQNEAQLEKSRLLSDRFSAERPKGSFSTLEIQRTEQGDSAMYLCASSFIQGNTEAFFGQGTRLTVV.

With respect to this clonotype: A much bigger clone sits one base away, suggesting this may be a read error. The chain carries TRBV7-2 and TRBJ2-1, with 8 positions matching TRBD2. Germline assignment: CDR1 SGHTA and CDR2 FQGNSA. V was pared by 5 bases and J by 5 bases, with 11 bases of the junction left unmatched. The CDR3 totals 16 residues. CDR3 residues: CASSPWTSRPDNEQFF. CDR3 in DNA: TGTGCCAGCAGCCCGTGGACTAGCCGTCCCGACAATGAGCAGTTCTTC.

Remarks on this clonotype: One base away lies a much larger clone, so this may be a sequencing read error. V is TRBV20-1 and J is TRBJ2-1; unclear D gene. The CDR3 consists of 12 residues. Germline CDR1 and CDR2: DFQATT and SNEGSKA (reference sequence). CDR3 loop: CSARDQHSEQFF. The CDR3 DNA reads TGCAGTGCAAGAGACCAGCACAGTGAGCAGTTCTTC.

This clonotype was recorded at least ten times. This chain joins TRBV20-1 and TRBJ1-1; D remains ambiguous. Germline CDR1 reads DFQATT; CDR2 reads SNEGSKA (reference sequence). Trimming took off 6 bases at V and 0 bases at J, with 14 bases between the two ends. The length of the CDR3 is 14 residues. CDR3 bases: TGCAGTGCCACCCCGAGCCAGTTGAACACTGAAGCTTTCTTT. It codes for CSATPSQLNTEAFF.

The rearrangement links TRBV5-5 to TRBJ1-1, with a weak D call TRBD1 (6 bases). Germline V CDR1 and CDR2: SGHKS, YYEKEE (reference sequence). V lost 1 base to trimming and J lost 0 bases, with 10 bases between them. This CDR3 region has 15 residues. CDR3 in DNA: TGTGCCAGCAGCTTGTACAGGGTCGTGAACACTGAAGCTTTCTTT. It codes for CASSLYRVVNTEAFF.

This clonotype was observed at least ten times. The chain combines TRBV7-2 with TRBJ2-3, with 14 bases fitting TRBD2. The CDR3 extends over 16 amino acids. The germline V gene encodes CDR1 SGHTA and CDR2 FQGNSA. Germline trimming cut 4 bases from V and 5 bases from J; bases unmatched to any gene: 5. This CDR3 is CASSSGTSGRGDTQYF. The CDR3 nucleotides read TGTGCCAGCAGCTCCGGGACTAGCGGGAGAGGAGATACGCAGTATTTT.

This clonotype was detected many times. The chain couples TRBV19 to TRBJ2-1; 7 nucleotides match TRBD2. This CDR3 has 18 amino acids. Per the germline V gene, CDR1 is LNHDA and CDR2 is SQIVND (reference sequence). Unmatched junction bases numbered 14, after V lost 6 bases and J lost 0 bases. CDR3 region: CASSSPYSGGSSYNEQFF. CDR3 bases: TGTGCCAGTAGCAGCCCGTATAGTGGCGGGAGCTCCTACAATGAGCAGTTCTTC.

This clonotype was seen ten or more times. The V and J genes are TRBV20-1 and TRBJ2-7; TRBD2 is a possible D gene (6 bases). The germline gives CDR1 DFQATT, CDR2 SNEGSKA (reference sequence). The CDR3 has 13 residues. Trimming left V 6 bases short and J 2 bases short, with 14 bases between. The CDR3 DNA is TGCAGTGCGGTGGCAGGGAGGACCTACGAGCAGTACTTC. It specifies CSAVAGRTYEQYF.

This chain joins TRBV20-1 and TRBJ1-2, with D perhaps matching TRBD1 (6 bases). V was pared by 0 bases and J by 4 bases, with 15 bases between. The CDR3 sequence is 15 residues long. CDR1 is DFQATT and CDR2 is SNEGSKA in the germline V gene (reference sequence). CDR3 loop: CSARDRGGAGYGYTF. The CDR3 region has the DNA TGCAGTGCTAGAGATAGGGGGGGCGCCGGCTATGGCTACACCTTC.

Many counts were recorded for this clonotype. The chain has TRBV7-2 and TRBJ2-1; no clear D gene. The germline V gene encodes CDR1 SGHTA and CDR2 FQGNSA. The CDR3 is 13 residues long. Trimming cost V 0 bases and J 10 bases, with 10 bases left between them. The CDR3 coding sequence is TGTGCCAGCAGCTTAGCCCCTCCCGGAGAGCAGTTCTTC. Protein: CASSLAPPGEQFF.

This clonotype was observed at least ten times. V and J are TRBV7-8 and TRBJ2-4, with 7 bases identical to TRBD1. With 1 base clipped from V and 4 bases from J, the junction kept 4 bases outside the gene matches. The V gene's germline CDR1 is SGHVS and CDR2 FQNEAQ. The CDR3 length is 15 residues. The CDR3 sequence is CASSLGGQTKNIQYF. CDR3 DNA sequence: TGTGCCAGCAGCTTAGGGGGACAGACGAAAAACATTCAGTACTTC. The full variable domain, completed using reference TRBV7-8 and TRBJ2-4, is GAGVSQSPRYKVAKRGQDVALRCDPISGHVSLFWYQQALGQGPEFLTYFQNEAQLDKSGLPSDRFFAERPEGSVSTLKIQRTQQEDSAVYLCASSLGGQTKNIQYFGAGTRLSVL.

This clonotype was counted many times. The genes are TRBV27 and TRBJ1-1, with 11 bases that match TRBD1. V lost 6 bases, J lost 0 bases, and 6 bases stayed unmatched. Germline V gene sequence: CDR1 MNHEY, CDR2 SMNVEV (reference sequence). The CDR3 runs to 16 residues. Written as DNA, the CDR3 is TGTGCCAGCAGCCGAGGACAGGGGGCAGTGAACACTGAAGCTTTCTTT. It translates to CASSRGQGAVNTEAFF.

This clonotype has at least ten counts. This chain links TRBV20-1 with TRBJ2-4, with D possibly being TRBD1 (5 bases). Trimming stripped 0 bases from V and 8 bases from J, with 14 bases between. CDR1 is DFQATT, CDR2 SNEGSKA, per germline (reference sequence). The CDR3 is 14 amino acids. The CDR3 DNA follows: TGCAGTGCTAGAGATCCCCCTGACAGTGACATTCAGTACTTC. Protein sequence: CSARDPPDSDIQYF.

This clonotype is a singleton in its sample. This rearrangement joins TRBV20-1 to TRBJ2-1, with 10 positions matching TRBD2. This CDR3 contains 15 residues. Germline CDR1 DFQATT, CDR2 SNEGSKA (reference sequence). V lost 8 bases, J lost 0 bases, and 7 bases stayed unmatched. The CDR3 region is CSPRGTSDSYNEQFF. The CDR3 nucleotides are TGCAGTCCCAGAGGGACTAGCGACTCCTACAATGAGCAGTTCTTC.

The table lists this clonotype with many counts. This chain joins TRBV7-3 and TRBJ2-2, with a tentative D call TRBD2 (6 bases). V dropped 4 bases and J dropped 7 bases, with 16 bases sitting between them. This CDR3 has 15 amino acids. The germline V gene encodes CDR1 SGHTA and CDR2 FQGTGA. CDR3 DNA sequence: TGTGCCAGCAGCTCCCACGGGACTCCCGTCGGGGAGCTGTTTTTT. Translation: CASSSHGTPVGELFF.

This chain links TRBV4-1 with TRBJ1-5; D may be TRBD1 (5 bases). Trimming left V 3 bases short and J 1 base short, with 13 bases between. CDR1 is MGHRA and CDR2 is YSYEKL in the germline V gene. This CDR3 is 16 amino acids long. The CDR3, as DNA: TGCGCCAGCAGCCAGACAAGGGGCTACAGCAATCAGCCCCAGCATTTT. This gives the protein CASSQTRGYSNQPQHF.

Only a few counts were recorded for this clonotype. V usage is TRBV6-5 and J usage is TRBJ2-3; 15 positions agree with TRBD2. Germline values: CDR1 MNHEY, CDR2 SVGAGI. V was clipped by 4 bases and J by 1 base; unmatched bases: 15. This CDR3 contains 21 residues. The CDR3 here is CASSSRRTSGREPPGTDTQYF. CDR3 bases: TGTGCCAGCAGTTCCCGCAGGACTAGCGGGAGGGAACCCCCTGGCACAGATACGCAGTATTTT.

This clonotype was observed at least ten times. V usage is TRBV7-9 and J usage is TRBJ2-1; D is uncertain. Germline CDR1 is SEHNR and CDR2 is FQNEAQ (reference sequence). Deletions cut 5 bases from V and 0 bases from J, with 14 bases between. The CDR3 is 16 residues long. The CDR3 sequence: CASSLTTGSSYNEQFF. The CDR3 DNA follows: TGTGCCAGCAGCCTAACTACGGGTAGCTCCTACAATGAGCAGTTCTTC.

This clonotype was counted between two and nine times. It may be a read error: a sequence one base away is much more abundant. The chain carries TRBV14 and TRBJ2-5, with TRBD2 matching over 9 bases. After removal of 3 bases from V and 5 bases from J, the junction contained 7 bases not matched to a gene. The CDR3 loop spans 15 amino acids. Germline V lookup: CDR1 SGHDN, CDR2 FVKESK. The CDR3 is CASSHRASGVETQYF. CDR3 nucleotide sequence: TGTGCCAGCAGCCACCGGGCTAGCGGGGTGGAGACCCAGTACTTC.

The genes are TRBV5-6 and TRBJ2-7, with 12 positions matching TRBD2. The CDR3 length is 16 residues. Trimming at V came to 3 bases and at J to 3 bases, leaving 7 bases not matched to a gene. The germline CDR1 and CDR2 sequences are SGHDT and YYEEEE. The DNA for the CDR3 is TGTGCCAGCAGCTCATGGACTAGCGGGACCCTCTACGAGCAGTACTTC. Protein: CASSSWTSGTLYEQYF.

This sequence joins TRBV9 and TRBJ2-1, with TRBD2 identical over 8 bases. Germline V gene sequence: CDR1 SGDLS, CDR2 YYNGEE. This CDR3 region has 15 residues. The J segment lost 7 bases and the V segment lost 1 base, leaving 7 bases of the junction unmatched. CDR3 sequence: CASSVLGTSMNEQFF. The CDR3 DNA follows: TGTGCCAGCAGCGTACTCGGGACTAGTATGAATGAGCAGTTCTTC.

This clonotype has only a few counts. The chain combines TRBV18 with TRBJ2-7, with D perhaps matching TRBD2 (6 bases). The CDR3 runs to 15 residues. The germline gives CDR1 KGHSH, CDR2 LQKENI. V lost 0 bases, J lost 6 bases, and 15 bases lay in between. The CDR3 spells CASSPPQEGSGEQYF. The CDR3 DNA follows: TGTGCCAGCTCACCACCGCAGGAGGGATCTGGCGAGCAGTACTTC.

On this clonotype itself: Sequence at one end of the junction differs from germline and may be a read error. The V and J genes are TRBV27 and TRBJ2-2, with D perhaps given as TRBD1 or TRBD2 (6 bases each). The CDR3 has 19 residues. The V gene's germline CDR1 is MNHEY and CDR2 SMNVEV (reference sequence). The CDR3 loop is CASSPRRVEGGINTGKLFF. CDR3 DNA: TGTGCCAGCAGTCCCCGGCGGGTAGAGGGGGGCATAAACACCGGGAAGCTGTTTTTT.

This clonotype was seen a few times. The rearrangement links TRBV6-5 to TRBJ2-3; D remains unclear. Trimming took 2 bases from V and 5 from J, leaving 17 bases between them. Germline CDR1 MNHEY, CDR2 SVGAGI. This CDR3 has 16 residues. CDR3 coding DNA: TGTGCCAGCAGTTACACCCCTATCGGCTTCAGAGATACGCAGTATTTT. Its protein is CASSYTPIGFRDTQYF.

This clonotype occurred many times. The V call is TRBV11-3, the J call TRBJ2-2; D gene unclear. The germline V gene has CDR1 SGHNT and CDR2 YENEEA. V dropped 2 bases and J dropped 6 bases, with 10 bases sitting between them. The CDR3 runs to 14 residues. In DNA, the CDR3 is TGTGCCAGCAGCTTATCCCCGCTTTCCGGGGAGCTGTTTTTT. Protein: CASSLSPLSGELFF.

This clonotype was seen repeatedly, ten times or more. The chain recombines TRBV7-2 with TRBJ2-1, with TRBD2 matching 7 bases. Germline V gene data show CDR1 as SGHTA and CDR2 as FQGNSA. The CDR3 is made up of 14 amino acids. The ends lost 10 bases at V and 7 bases at J; junction bases unmatched: 13. DNA of the CDR3: TGTGCCACAGGCTTGTGGAGGGAGGGTAATGAGCAGTTCTTC. It translates to CATGLWREGNEQFF. Supplemented by reference TRBV7-2 and TRBJ2-1, the full variable domain reads GAGVSQSPSNKVTEKGKDVELRCDPISGHTALYWYRQSLGQGLEFLIYFQGNSAPDKSGLPSDRFSAERTGGSVSTLTIQRTQQEDSAVYLCATGLWREGNEQFFGPGTRLTVL.